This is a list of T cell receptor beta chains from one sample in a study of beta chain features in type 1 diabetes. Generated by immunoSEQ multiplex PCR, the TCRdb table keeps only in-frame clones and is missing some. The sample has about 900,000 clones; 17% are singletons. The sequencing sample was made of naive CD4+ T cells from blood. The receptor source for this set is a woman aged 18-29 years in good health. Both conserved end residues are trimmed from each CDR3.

CDR3: ASSLLGRHDTQY
J: TRBJ2-3
V: TRBV11-2

CDR3: ASSLDPSGSAPDTQY
J: TRBJ2-3
V: TRBV11-1

CDR3: ASSLRDTRNYGYT
J: TRBJ1-2
V: TRBV7-9

CDR3: ASSKPGLANLYEQY
J: TRBJ2-7
V: TRBV10-2

CDR3: ASSVMGGSQY
J: TRBJ2-7
V: TRBV7-2

CDR3: ASSPMGASAGELF
J: TRBJ2-2
V: TRBV18

CDR3: ASSYSQLARPDTQY
J: TRBJ2-3
V: TRBV6-5

CDR3: ASSLLGGRGYNEQF
J: TRBJ2-1
V: TRBV28

CDR3: ASRDSAPYNSPLH
J: TRBJ1-6
V: TRBV27

CDR3: ASSQDWRGRNEQF
J: TRBJ2-1
V: TRBV14

CDR3: ASSAGGWANVLT
J: TRBJ2-6
V: TRBV25-1

CDR3: ASSIALRTSSYNEQF
J: TRBJ2-1
V: TRBV19

CDR3: ASSLGQGTLEQY
J: TRBJ2-7
V: TRBV4-2

CDR3: ASLRSTYAYNEQF
J: TRBJ2-1
V: TRBV6-6

CDR3: ASSLPQTGVGANVLT
J: TRBJ2-6
V: TRBV28

CDR3: ASSPPVTRRGDTQY
J: TRBJ2-3
V: TRBV18

CDR3: ASSSDGNQPQH
J: TRBJ1-5
V: TRBV7-9

CDR3: ASSPSANEQF
J: TRBJ2-1
V: TRBV14

CDR3: ASSQGLAGGEQF
J: TRBJ2-1
V: TRBV7-3

CDR3: ASSPGHRETQY
J: TRBJ2-5
V: TRBV7-3

CDR3: ASSYRVRMYEQY
J: TRBJ2-7
V: TRBV6-5

CDR3: AISPTLSNYGYT
J: TRBJ1-2
V: TRBV10-3

CDR3: ASSQPGLSYNEQF
J: TRBJ2-1
V: TRBV7-2

CDR3: ASSFQPGQLLYGYT
J: TRBJ1-2
V: TRBV5-5

CDR3: ASSYTSIVPGELF
J: TRBJ2-2
V: TRBV7-8

CDR3: ASSLYGDEQF
J: TRBJ2-1
V: TRBV5-1

CDR3: ASSLDGLANTGELF
J: TRBJ2-2
V: TRBV7-2